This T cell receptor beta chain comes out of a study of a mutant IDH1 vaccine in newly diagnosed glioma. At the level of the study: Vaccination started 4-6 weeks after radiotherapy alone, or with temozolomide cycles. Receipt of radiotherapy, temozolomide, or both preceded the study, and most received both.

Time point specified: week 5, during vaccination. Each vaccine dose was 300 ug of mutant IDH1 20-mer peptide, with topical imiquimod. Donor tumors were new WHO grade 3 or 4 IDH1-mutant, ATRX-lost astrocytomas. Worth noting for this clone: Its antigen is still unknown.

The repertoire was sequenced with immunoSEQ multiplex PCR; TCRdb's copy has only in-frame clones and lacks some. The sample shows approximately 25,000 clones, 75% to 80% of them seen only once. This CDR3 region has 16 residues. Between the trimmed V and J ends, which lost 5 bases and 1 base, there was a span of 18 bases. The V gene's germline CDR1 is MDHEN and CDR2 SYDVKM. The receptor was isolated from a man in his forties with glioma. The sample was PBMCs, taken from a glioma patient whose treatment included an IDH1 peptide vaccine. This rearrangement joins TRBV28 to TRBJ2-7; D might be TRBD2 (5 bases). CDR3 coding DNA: TGTGCCAGCAGTCCCGGTGGAGCGGCGGGTTCCTACGAGCAGTACGTC. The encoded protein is CASSPGGAAGSYEQYV.